The 20 T cell receptor beta chains reported below all come from one sample, sequenced in a study of persistence of HIV-infected CD4 T cells. The immunoSEQ assay was version 4, run in survey mode. Some clones are missing from TCRdb's copy, which holds only in-frame ones; the method was immunoSEQ multiplex PCR. The data show about 33,000 clones, 82% seen once. Their cognate antigens are unknown. Cells were stimulated with CMV-infected fibroblast lysates at 8 to 10 ug/mL. CD40L/CD69 double-negative CD45RO-high memory CD4+ T cells were collected. Sequenced here: CD4+ T cells sorted from PBMCs after roughly 19-hour stimulation, sampled from a patient who received antiretroviral therapy. Receptor source: an adult woman with HIV who was CMV-seropositive.

CDR3 sequence: CASSYSGGFEQYF. The CDR3 DNA reads TGTGCCAGCAGCTACTCGGGGGGATTCGAGCAGTACTTC. V is TRBV28 and J is TRBJ2-7, with 7 bases fitting TRBD2. There are 13 residues in the CDR3. Germline V gene data show CDR1 as MDHEN and CDR2 as SYDVKM. V shed 6 bases, J shed 6 bases, and the junction held 8 bases outside the gene matches.

The chain recombines TRBV19 with TRBJ2-3, with 13 nucleotides matching TRBD2. Germline V lookup: CDR1 LNHDA, CDR2 SQIVND (reference sequence). The V and J ends lost 6 bases and 1 base, in that order; junction bases with no gene match: 4. The CDR3 length is 16 residues. The CDR3 protein is CASSPGLAGGTDTQYF. DNA of the CDR3: TGTGCCAGTAGCCCCGGACTAGCGGGGGGCACAGATACGCAGTATTTT.

The rearrangement links TRBV7-2 to TRBJ1-2; D is ambiguous. This CDR3 is built from 14 residues. The germline CDR1 and CDR2 sequences are SGHTA and FQGNSA. Trimming took off 3 bases at V and 2 bases at J, with 10 bases between the two ends. The CDR3 reads CASSFLMSNYGYTF. The CDR3 nucleotides are TGTGCCAGCAGCTTTTTAATGTCGAACTATGGCTACACCTTC.

This chain joins TRBV2 and TRBJ2-5, with TRBD2 as a possible D gene (6 bases). This CDR3 is built from 14 residues. CDR1 is SNHLY, CDR2 FYNNEI, per germline. V was clipped by 6 bases and J by 0 bases, with 11 bases between them. This CDR3 is CASSPSGHQETQYF. The CDR3 coding sequence is TGTGCCAGCAGCCCGAGCGGGCACCAAGAGACCCAGTACTTC. Full variable domain (rest looked up from reference TRBV2 and TRBJ2-5): EPEVTQTPSHQVTQMGQEVILRCVPISNHLYFYWYRQILGQKVEFLVSFYNNEISEKSEIFDDQFSVERPDGSNFTLKIRSTKLEDSAMYFCASSPSGHQETQYFGPGTRLLVL.

Worth noting for this clone: Other nucleotide sequences in the sample specify the same CDR3. The V call is TRBV4-3, the J call TRBJ2-1; possible D gene TRBD2, 5 bases. Per the germline V gene, CDR1 is LGHNA and CDR2 is YSLEER. The V end lost 4 bases, the J end lost 10 bases, and 11 bases lay between the germline ends. This CDR3 spans 12 amino acids. CDR3 nucleotide sequence: TGCGCCAGCAGCCGGGTGGGCGGGGAGCAGTTCTTC. Translation gives CASSRVGGEQFF.

The chain joins TRBV9 to TRBJ2-1; D is undetermined. CDR1 and CDR2 (germline): SGDLS, YYNGEE. The V and J ends lost 0 bases and 7 bases respectively, with 11 bases between them. There are 14 residues in the CDR3. The CDR3 here is CASSVEPVRNEQFF. Here the CDR3 DNA reads TGTGCCAGCAGCGTAGAACCCGTGAGAAATGAGCAGTTCTTC.

The chain recombines TRBV7-2 with TRBJ1-5; the match to TRBD1 covers 8 bases. Germline V gene lookup returns CDR1 SGHTA and CDR2 FQGNSA. The J segment lost 0 bases and the V segment lost 5 bases, leaving 6 bases of the junction unmatched. The CDR3 runs to 16 residues. Here the CDR3 reads CASSISQGASNQPQHF. Here the CDR3 DNA reads TGTGCCAGCAGCATATCGCAGGGGGCTAGCAATCAGCCCCAGCATTTT. Together with reference TRBV7-2 and TRBJ1-5, the CDR3 gives the full variable domain: GAGVSQSPSNKVTEKGKDVELRCDPISGHTALYWYRQSLGQGLEFLIYFQGNSAPDKSGLPSDRFSAERTGGSVSTLTIQRTQQEDSAVYLCASSISQGASNQPQHFGDGTRLSIL.

The chain recombines TRBV28 with TRBJ2-2; 10 positions match TRBD2. CDR3 length: 17 amino acids. CDR1 and CDR2 from the germline V gene are MDHEN and SYDVKM. Trimming removed 3 bases from V and 8 bases from J; junction bases left unmatched: 12. The CDR3 protein is CASSFLVLAGVGGELFF. The CDR3 coding sequence is TGTGCCAGCAGTTTCCTGGTTCTAGCGGGAGTAGGAGGGGAGCTGTTTTTT.

The chain couples TRBV9 to TRBJ2-3, with 7 bases lining up with TRBD2. The germline V gene has CDR1 SGDLS and CDR2 YYNGEE. With V trimmed by 5 bases and J by 1 base, 4 bases remained unmatched. CDR3 length: 14 residues. In nucleotides, the CDR3 is TGTGCCAGCAGGGGAGGGCCGGGCACAGATACGCAGTATTTT. This encodes CASRGGPGTDTQYF.

This clone was detected a few times. This chain links TRBV3-1 (or the pseudogene TRBV3-2) with TRBJ1-3, with a possible D match to TRBD1 (6 bases). V was clipped by 1 base and J by 4 bases, with 14 bases between them. Germline V gives CDR1 LGHDT, CDR2 YNNKEL (reference sequence). The CDR3 is made up of 16 amino acids. The CDR3 here is CASSQGRTARGNTIYF. CDR3 nucleotides: TGTGCCAGCAGCCAAGGAAGGACAGCGCGGGGAAACACCATATATTTT.

This clone came up a few times. The V gene is TRBV6-5, the J gene TRBJ1-5; D is perhaps TRBD1 (5 bases). Germline V gene sequence: CDR1 MNHEY, CDR2 SVGAGI. CDR3 length: 14 residues. V was trimmed by 9 bases and J by 8 bases, leaving 20 bases between them. As DNA, the CDR3 is TGTGCCAGTTCACAGGACCCCCCCCGGGAGCCCCAGCATTTT. Translating it yields CASSQDPPREPQHF.

This clone was counted a single time. The chain combines TRBV11-3 with TRBJ2-5; D might be TRBD1 or TRBD2, each matching 5 bases. The CDR3 extends over 15 amino acids. Trimming removed 5 bases at V and 2 bases at J, with 15 bases between. Looked up from germline, CDR1 is SGHNT and CDR2 is YENEEA. The CDR3: CASSLDGTSQETQYF. The DNA of the CDR3 is TGTGCCAGCAGCCTCGATGGGACGTCACAAGAGACCCAGTACTTC.

The chain recombines TRBV30 with TRBJ2-1; D could derive from TRBD1 or TRBD2 (5 bases each). The CDR3 covers 19 residues. With 2 bases removed from V and 0 bases from J, the gap between germline ends came to 23 bases. CDR1 is GTSNPN, CDR2 SVGIG, per germline (reference sequence). The DNA for the CDR3 is TGTGCCTGGAGTCCTCCCCGGGACGGTCGTACTAGCTCCTACAATGAGCAGTTCTTC. It translates to CAWSPPRDGRTSSYNEQFF.

J is TRBJ1-6 and V is TRBV5-5, with 7 bases that match TRBD1. The V gene's germline CDR1 is SGHKS and CDR2 YYEKEE (reference sequence). The junction had 13 bases not matched to a gene; V was cut back by 3 bases and J by 10 bases. This CDR3 spans 16 amino acids. CDR3 in amino acids: CASSSTRDREGSPLHF. CDR3 bases: TGTGCCAGCAGCTCAACCCGCGACAGGGAGGGATCACCCCTCCACTTT.

As concerns this clone: Lacking the conserved final phenylalanine or tryptophan, this CDR3 likely reflects a read error. Because the CDR3's place on the DNA is in doubt, the DNA is left out and the CDR3 is given as listed by TCRdb. The chain employs TRBV7-9 and TRBJ1-2. A total of 12 residues make up the CDR3, ends included. Germline assignment: CDR1 SEHNR and CDR2 FQNEAQ (reference sequence). This chain's CDR3 is CASSPIMGGNDL.

This clone was seen once. This chain connects TRBV24-1 to TRBJ1-5; D possibly corresponds to TRBD1 (5 bases). Germline values: CDR1 KGHDR, CDR2 SFDVKD. This CDR3 has 15 residues. The V end lost 5 bases, the J end lost 2 bases, and 12 bases lay between the germline ends. This CDR3 is CATSGGGGGNQPQHF. The CDR3 DNA reads TGTGCCACCAGTGGGGGGGGAGGGGGCAATCAGCCCCAGCATTTT.

J is TRBJ2-7 and V is TRBV21-1; the table's D call TRBD1 went unverified against the DNA. TRBV21-1 is given as a pseudogene. The CDR3 contains 15 residues. CDR3 protein: CASSKWSGASYEQYF. As DNA, the CDR3 is TGTGCCAGCAGCAAATGGTCAGGTGCTTCCTACGAGCAGTACTTC.

The J gene is TRBJ1-5, the V gene TRBV15; 8 positions agree with TRBD1. Germline V gene sequence: CDR1 LNHNV, CDR2 YYDKDF (reference sequence). CDR3 size: 19 residues. The V segment lost 0 bases and the J segment 1 base; nucleotides outside the gene matches: 11. The CDR3 region has the DNA TGTGCCACCAGCAGAGATATCAGGGGGCGATTTTTGAGCAATCAGCCCCAGCATTTT. Translating gives CATSRDIRGRFLSNQPQHF.

The chain links TRBV3-1 (or the pseudogene TRBV3-2) to TRBJ2-6, with D unresolved. Germline CDR1 and CDR2: LGHDT and YNNKEL (reference sequence). The V gene lost 4 bases and the J gene lost 2 bases, with 15 bases spanning the gap. This CDR3 contains 17 residues. Here the CDR3 DNA reads TGTGCCAGCAGCCCCGGACGGGTCTCGGCTGGGGCCAACGTCCTGACTTTC. Translation gives CASSPGRVSAGANVLTF.

The sample holds a few counts of this clone. The chain employs TRBV5-1 and TRBJ1-6; D may be TRBD1 (5 bases). Per the germline V gene, CDR1 is SGHRS and CDR2 is YFSETQ. This CDR3 contains 19 residues. Trimming removed 4 bases from V and 0 bases from J, with 20 bases in between. CDR3 protein: CASSEGTVDHSSYNSPLHF. The DNA for the CDR3 is TGCGCCAGCAGCGAAGGGACCGTAGACCATAGCTCCTATAATTCACCCCTCCACTTT.